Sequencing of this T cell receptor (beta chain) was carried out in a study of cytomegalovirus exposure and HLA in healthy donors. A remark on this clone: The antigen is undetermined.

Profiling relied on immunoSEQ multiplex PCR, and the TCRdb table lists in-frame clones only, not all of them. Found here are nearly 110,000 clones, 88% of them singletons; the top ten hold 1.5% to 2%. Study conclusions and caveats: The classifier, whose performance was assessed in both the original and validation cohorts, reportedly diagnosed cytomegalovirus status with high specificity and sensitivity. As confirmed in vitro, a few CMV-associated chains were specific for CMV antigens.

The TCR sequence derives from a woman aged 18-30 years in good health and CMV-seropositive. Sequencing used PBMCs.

CDR3 sequence: CASSPVGATGELFF. In DNA, the CDR3 is TGTGCCAGCTCACCAGTTGGGGCCACCGGGGAGCTGTTTTTT. This rearrangement joins TRBV18 to TRBJ2-2; D might be TRBD1 (5 bases). The CDR3 spans 14 residues. The V gene's germline CDR1 is KGHSH and CDR2 LQKENI. The V and J ends lost 2 bases and 4 bases respectively, with 8 bases between them.